This T cell receptor (beta chain) was captured by sequencing in a study of blood T cell repertoires in COVID-19. Trimming at V came to 6 bases and at J to 8 bases, leaving 5 bases not matched to a gene. The length of the CDR3 is 13 residues. CDR1 is KGHSH and CDR2 is LQKENI in the germline V gene. In the authors' workflow: Estimates of nucleated cell counts were drawn from the amplification of reference gene primers. Clones were read by immunoSEQ multiplex PCR, and TCRdb kept only the in-frame ones, dropping some. That table supplies the V and J calls and clone size; D and trimming were determined from the DNA. The sample includes some 93,000 clones, more than 75% seen only once; the top ten take 24%.

This chain links TRBV18 with TRBJ2-4; 9 bases match TRBD1. The source material was peripheral blood. The origin of this receptor is a human donor in a cohort sampled during active COVID-19. Here the CDR3 DNA reads TGTGCCAGCTCCCTACGGACAGGGGACATTCAGTACTTC. Translated, it gives CASSLRTGDIQYF.